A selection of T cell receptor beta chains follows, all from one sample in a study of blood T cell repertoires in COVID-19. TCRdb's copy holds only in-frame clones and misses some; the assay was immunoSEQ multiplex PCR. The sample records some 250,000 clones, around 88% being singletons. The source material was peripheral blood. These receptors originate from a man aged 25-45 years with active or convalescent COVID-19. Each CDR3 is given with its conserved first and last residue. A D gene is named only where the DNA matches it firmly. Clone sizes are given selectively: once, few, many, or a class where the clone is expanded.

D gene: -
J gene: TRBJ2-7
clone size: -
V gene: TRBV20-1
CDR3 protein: CSASNYYEQYF
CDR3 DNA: TGCAGTGCCAGCAACTACTACGAGCAGTACTTC

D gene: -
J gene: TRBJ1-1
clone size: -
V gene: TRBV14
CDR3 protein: CASSQRVNTEAFF
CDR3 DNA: TGTGCCAGCAGCCAGCGGGTGAACACTGAAGCTTTCTTT

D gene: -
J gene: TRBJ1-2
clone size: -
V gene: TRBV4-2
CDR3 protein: CASSQRGREGYTF
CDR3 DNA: TGTGCCAGCAGCCAACGAGGCAGAGAGGGCTACACCTTC

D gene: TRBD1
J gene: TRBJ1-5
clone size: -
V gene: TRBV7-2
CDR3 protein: CASSRRTGVNQPQHF
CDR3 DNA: TGTGCCAGCAGCAGAAGGACAGGGGTCAATCAGCCCCAGCATTTT

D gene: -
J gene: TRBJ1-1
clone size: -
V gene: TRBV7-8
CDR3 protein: CASSSQANTEAFF
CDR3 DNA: TGTGCCAGCAGCTCACAGGCGAACACTGAAGCTTTCTTT

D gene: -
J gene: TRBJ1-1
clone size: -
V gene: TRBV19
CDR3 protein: CASIRGTSRYTEAFF
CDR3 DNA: TGTGCCAGTATACGAGGAACATCGCGGTACACTGAAGCTTTCTTT

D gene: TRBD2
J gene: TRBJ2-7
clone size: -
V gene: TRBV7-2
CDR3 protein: CASSHRSLAATYEQYF
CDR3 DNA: TGTGCCAGCAGCCACAGAAGCCTAGCGGCCACCTACGAGCAGTACTTC

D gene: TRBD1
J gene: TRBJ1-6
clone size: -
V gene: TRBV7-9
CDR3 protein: CASSPWTGVIYNSPLHF
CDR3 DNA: TGTGCCAGCAGCCCCTGGACAGGGGTCATATATAATTCACCCCTCCACTTT

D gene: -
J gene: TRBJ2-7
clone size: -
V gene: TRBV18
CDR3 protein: CASSPNNRAVEQYF
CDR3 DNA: TGTGCCAGCTCTCCGAATAACAGGGCTGTCGAGCAGTACTTC

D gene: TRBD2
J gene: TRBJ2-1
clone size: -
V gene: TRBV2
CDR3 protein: CASRQTSGTYNEQFF
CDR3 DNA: TGTGCCAGCAGGCAAACTAGCGGTACCTACAATGAGCAGTTCTTC

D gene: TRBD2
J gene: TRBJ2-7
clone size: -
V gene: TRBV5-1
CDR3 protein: CASRLERGTSYEQYF
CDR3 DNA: TGCGCCAGCAGATTGGAGCGGGGGACATCCTACGAGCAGTACTTC

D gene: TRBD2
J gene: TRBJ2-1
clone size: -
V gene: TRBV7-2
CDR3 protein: CASSFGGVYNEQFF
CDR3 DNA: TGTGCCAGCAGCTTCGGGGGGGTATACAATGAGCAGTTCTTC

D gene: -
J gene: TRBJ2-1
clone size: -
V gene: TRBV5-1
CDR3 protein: CASSLPGDYNEQFF
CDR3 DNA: TGCGCCAGCAGCTTGCCAGGGGACTACAATGAGCAGTTCTTC

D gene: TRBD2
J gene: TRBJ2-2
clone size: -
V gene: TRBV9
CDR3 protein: CASSVAGGFNTGELFF
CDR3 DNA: TGTGCCAGCAGCGTAGCGGGGGGATTTAACACCGGGGAGCTGTTTTTT

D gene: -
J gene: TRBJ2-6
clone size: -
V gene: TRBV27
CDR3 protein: CASTQVGSANVLTF
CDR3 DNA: TGTGCCAGCACCCAAGTGGGCTCCGCCAACGTCCTGACTTTC

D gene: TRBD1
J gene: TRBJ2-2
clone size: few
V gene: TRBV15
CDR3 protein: CATSREGGQGPGELFF
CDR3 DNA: TGTGCCACCAGCAGAGAGGGCGGACAGGGTCCCGGGGAGCTGTTTTTT

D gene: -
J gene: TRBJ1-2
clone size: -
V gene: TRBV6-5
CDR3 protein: CASSLVGENYGYTF
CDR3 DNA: TGTGCCAGCAGTTTGGTCGGAGAGAACTATGGCTACACCTTC

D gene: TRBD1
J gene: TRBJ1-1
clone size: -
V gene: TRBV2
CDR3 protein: CASLRQGAGNTEAFF
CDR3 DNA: TGTGCCAGCCTCCGACAGGGGGCAGGGAACACTGAAGCTTTCTTT

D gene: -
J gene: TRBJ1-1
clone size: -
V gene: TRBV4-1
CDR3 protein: CASSQEGGTVSNTEAFF
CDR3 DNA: TGCGCCAGCAGCCAAGAGGGGGGTACCGTTTCGAACACTGAAGCTTTCTTT

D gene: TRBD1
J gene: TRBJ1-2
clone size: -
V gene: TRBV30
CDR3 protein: CAWSRDRGIGYTF
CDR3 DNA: TGTGCCTGGAGTCGGGACAGGGGAATTGGCTACACCTTC

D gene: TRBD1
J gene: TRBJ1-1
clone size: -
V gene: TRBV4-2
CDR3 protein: CASSHPGTGGTEAFF
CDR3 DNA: TGTGCCAGCAGCCACCCTGGGACAGGGGGCACTGAAGCTTTCTTT

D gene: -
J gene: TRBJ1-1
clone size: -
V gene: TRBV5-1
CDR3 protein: CASSLSTGKYEAFF
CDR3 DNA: TGCGCCAGCAGCTTATCGACAGGCAAATATGAAGCTTTCTTT

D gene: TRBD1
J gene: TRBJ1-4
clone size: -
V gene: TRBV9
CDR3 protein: CASSVDGQGFEKLFF
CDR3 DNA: TGTGCCAGCAGCGTAGATGGACAGGGGTTTGAAAAACTGTTTTTT

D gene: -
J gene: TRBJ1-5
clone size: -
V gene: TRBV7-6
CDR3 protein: CASSAYYSNQPQHF
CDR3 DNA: TGTGCCAGCAGCGCCTACTATAGCAATCAGCCCCAGCATTTT

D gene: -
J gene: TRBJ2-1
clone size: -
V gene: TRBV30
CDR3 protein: CAWIPRGAINEQFF
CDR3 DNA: TGTGCCTGGATACCCAGGGGGGCTATCAATGAGCAGTTCTTC

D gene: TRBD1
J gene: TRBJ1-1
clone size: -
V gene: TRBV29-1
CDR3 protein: CSVVARGRTEAFF
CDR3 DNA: TGCAGCGTTGTGGCCAGGGGGAGGACTGAAGCTTTCTTT

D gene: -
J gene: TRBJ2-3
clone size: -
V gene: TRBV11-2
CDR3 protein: CASSLSGGWGGTDTQYF
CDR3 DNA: TGTGCCAGCAGCTTATCAGGGGGTTGGGGGGGCACAGATACGCAGTATTTT

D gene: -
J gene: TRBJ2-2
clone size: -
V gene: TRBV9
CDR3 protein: CASSVERGKAGELFF
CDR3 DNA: TGTGCCAGCAGCGTAGAAAGGGGCAAGGCCGGGGAGCTGTTTTTT

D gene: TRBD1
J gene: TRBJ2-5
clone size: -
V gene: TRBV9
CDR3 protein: CASSATGGQETQYF
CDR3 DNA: TGTGCCAGCAGCGCAACAGGGGGGCAAGAGACCCAGTACTTC

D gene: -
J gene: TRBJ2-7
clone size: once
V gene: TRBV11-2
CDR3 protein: CASSGPRGAYEQYF
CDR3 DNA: TGTGCCAGCAGCGGCCCCAGGGGGGCCTACGAGCAGTACTTC

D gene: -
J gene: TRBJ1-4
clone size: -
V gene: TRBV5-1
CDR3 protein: CASSLYSGTNEKLFF
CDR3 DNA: TGCGCCAGCAGCTTGTATTCAGGGACTAATGAAAAACTGTTTTTT

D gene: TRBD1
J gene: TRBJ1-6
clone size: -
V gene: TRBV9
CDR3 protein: CASSVQGEQYSPLHF
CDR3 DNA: TGTGCCAGCAGCGTGCAGGGGGAGCAGTATTCACCCCTCCACTTT

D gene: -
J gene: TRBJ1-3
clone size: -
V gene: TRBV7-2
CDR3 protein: CASSLAMQGFNGNTIYF
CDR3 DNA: TGTGCCAGCAGCTTAGCGATGCAGGGTTTCAATGGAAACACCATATATTTT

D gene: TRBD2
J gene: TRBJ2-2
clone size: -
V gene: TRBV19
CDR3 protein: CASSMLAGGVPGELFF
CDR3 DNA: TGTGCCAGTAGTATGCTAGCGGGGGGGGTCCCCGGGGAGCTGTTTTTT

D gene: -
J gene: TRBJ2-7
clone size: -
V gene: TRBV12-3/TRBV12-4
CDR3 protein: CASRSDSSYEQYF
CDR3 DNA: TGTGCCTCCCGGTCGGACAGCTCCTACGAGCAGTACTTC

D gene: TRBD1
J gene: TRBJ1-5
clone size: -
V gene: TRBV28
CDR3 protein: CASSQGGGGNQPQHF
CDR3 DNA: TGTGCCAGCAGTCAGGGGGGTGGCGGCAATCAGCCCCAGCATTTT

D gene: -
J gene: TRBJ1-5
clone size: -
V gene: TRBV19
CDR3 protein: CASSIDSDYSNQPQHF
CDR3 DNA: TGTGCCAGTAGTATAGATTCCGACTATAGCAATCAGCCCCAGCATTTT

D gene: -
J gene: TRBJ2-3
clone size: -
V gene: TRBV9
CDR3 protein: CASSLRVADTQYF
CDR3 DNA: TGTGCCAGCAGCCTCCGGGTAGCGGATACGCAGTATTTT

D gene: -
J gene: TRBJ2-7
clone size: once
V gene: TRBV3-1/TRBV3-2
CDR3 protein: CASSQSLNGGIDEQYF
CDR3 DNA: TGTGCCAGCAGCCAAAGCTTAAATGGGGGCATCGACGAGCAGTACTTC

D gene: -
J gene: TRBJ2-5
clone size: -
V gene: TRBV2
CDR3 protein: CASSVLGGGETQYF
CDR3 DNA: TGTGCCAGCAGTGTACTAGGGGGGGGCGAGACCCAGTACTTC

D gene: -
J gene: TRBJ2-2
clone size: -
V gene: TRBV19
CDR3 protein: CASSINLVSGANTGELFF
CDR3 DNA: TGTGCCAGTAGTATTAACCTCGTGTCAGGGGCTAACACCGGGGAGCTGTTTTTT

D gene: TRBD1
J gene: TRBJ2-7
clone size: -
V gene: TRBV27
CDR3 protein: CASRAGTGGPYEQYF
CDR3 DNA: TGTGCCAGCAGAGCCGGGACAGGGGGCCCCTACGAGCAGTACTTC

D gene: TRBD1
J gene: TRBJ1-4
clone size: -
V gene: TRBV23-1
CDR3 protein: CASRGQGWGEKLFF
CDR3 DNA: TGCGCCAGCAGAGGACAGGGATGGGGTGAAAAACTGTTTTTT

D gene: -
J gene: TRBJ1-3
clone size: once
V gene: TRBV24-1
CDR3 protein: CATNPATEKNTIYF
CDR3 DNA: TGTGCCACCAACCCGGCCACGGAGAAAAACACCATATATTTT

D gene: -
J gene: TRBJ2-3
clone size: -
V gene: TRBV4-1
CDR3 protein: CASSQATGYSTDTQYF
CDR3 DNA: TGCGCCAGCAGCCAAGCTACAGGGTACAGCACAGATACGCAGTATTTT

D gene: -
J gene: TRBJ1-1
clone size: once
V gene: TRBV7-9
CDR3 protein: CASSQWGLPWAFF
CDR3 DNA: TGTGCCAGCAGCCAATGGGGGCTTCCGTGGGCTTTCTTT

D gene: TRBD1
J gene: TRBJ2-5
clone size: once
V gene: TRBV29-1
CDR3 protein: CSVEGGQGGNQETQYF
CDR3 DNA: TGCAGCGTTGAAGGGGGACAGGGAGGTAATCAAGAGACCCAGTACTTC

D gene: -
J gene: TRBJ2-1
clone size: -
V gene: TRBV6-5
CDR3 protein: CASSYTNRNEQFF
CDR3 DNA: TGTGCCAGCAGTTACACGAATCGGAATGAGCAGTTCTTC

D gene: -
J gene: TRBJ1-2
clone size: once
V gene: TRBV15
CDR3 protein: CATSRRIQGGDYGYTF
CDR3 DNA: TGTGCCACCAGCAGAAGGATCCAGGGAGGGGACTATGGCTACACCTTC